Sequencing of this T cell receptor beta chain was carried out in a study of cytomegalovirus exposure and HLA in healthy donors. The study, taken as a whole, reports: A later analysis showed HLA-associated TCR beta chains outstripping equally common others in clonal expansion. As a later analysis revealed, the rate of TCR association differed by HLA locus, with DRB1 most and HLA-C fewest.

Vbeta (60) and Jbeta (13) primers were used in the PCR. Clones were sequenced by immunoSEQ multiplex PCR, and TCRdb holds only the in-frame ones, with some missing. The sample lists about 90,000 clones; roughly 84% were seen once. With 6 bases clipped from V and 3 bases from J, the junction kept 7 bases outside the gene matches. The CDR3 is 14 amino acids. The germline CDR1 and CDR2 sequences are SGHRS and YFSETQ. Worth noting for this clone: Antigen unknown.

The donors (healthy individuals) were bone marrow donors. This clonotype originated in a man younger than 35 in good health and CMV-seronegative. The sample was PBMCs. The V gene is TRBV5-1, the J gene TRBJ2-3; 7 nucleotides agree with TRBD2. CDR3 in amino acids: CASTPGGGTDTQYF. The CDR3 bases are TGCGCCAGCACCCCTGGGGGGGGGACAGATACGCAGTATTTT.